The entry below describes one T cell receptor beta chain. This receptor's antigen is unknown. No base quality information exists; no much larger clone differs at one position. The CDR3, cysteine through phenylalanine, is 13 amino acids long. The sequence is cut down to CDR3 DNA, 39 bases in frame from base 1. CDR1 and CDR2 were assigned from the germline V gene (reference sequence) as MNHEY and SMNVEV. V loses 7 bases, J loses 7 bases, and the germline ends lie 16 bases apart. The trial excluded patients who had a history of autoimmune disease or who were on systemic immunosuppression. In every dose cohort, peripheral blood was drawn for TCR sequencing at baseline, cycle 4 day 1, and cycle 7 day 1. The samples were taken from a phase I, first-in-human, multicenter, open-label dose-escalation trial of ivuxolimab. Adults with locally advanced or metastatic head and neck squamous cell, hepatocellular, melanoma or renal cell carcinoma were enrolled in the trial. Before TCR sequencing, CD4+ T cells and CD8+ T cells from peripheral blood were sorted into separate populations.

Genomic DNA was isolated from the sorted cells so that the TCRbeta CDR3 region could be sequenced. The immunoSEQ Assay was used for sequencing of TCRbeta CDR3 regions. TCRdb re-hosts the immuneACCESS table, in-frame sequences only. Its copies lack some clones; in the studies checked, an unresolved V gene accounts for under half of them, and the cause for the rest is not known. The table for this sample lists about 50,000 clones; nearly 80% of them were counted only once. 2% to 3% of the sample lies in the top ten. The source of the sample is a study of OX40 agonist ivuxolimab in advanced cancers. Background for the entire study: Ivuxolimab was an agonistic, fully human IgG2 monoclonal antibody directed against OX40 (CD134), a costimulatory receptor. Patients were allowed to have had prior anti-PD-1, anti-PD-L1 or anti-CTLA-4 therapy, and more than 30% of the dose-escalation patients had previously received checkpoint inhibitors. The paper reports the monotherapy dose-escalation portion (N ≈ 50 patients) of the phase I ivuxolimab trial. Of the roughly 51 dose-escalation patients, hepatocellular carcinoma was present in some 19, melanoma in roughly 15, renal cell carcinoma in 9 and head and neck cancer in 9. Intravenous ivuxolimab was administered to patients every 2 weeks at six dose levels: 0.01, 0.1, 0.3, 1.5, 3 and 10 mg/kg. A male proportion of about 79% and a mean age of roughly 58 years, ranging from roughly 23 to 79, were recorded for the dose-escalation cohort. Partial responses were achieved by three dose-escalation patients, of whom one had hepatocellular carcinoma and two had cutaneous melanoma. Peripheral TCRbeta sequencing aimed to test whether ivuxolimab altered TCR sequence diversity and caused clonal T-cell expansion. Broad study findings and their caveats: Low levels of normalized T-cell clonal expansion were also seen in some nonresponding patients. At doses of 0.1 to 3.0 mg/kg, clonal expansion of both CD4+ and CD8+ T cells in blood was seen between baseline and week 6. Antigen specificity was not determined for the clonally expanded peripheral T cells. In the 0.1-3.0 mg/kg groups, partial responders were among the patients with the lowest normalized peripheral clonal expansion, particularly in CD8+ T cells. After ivuxolimab, CD8+ T cells had more expanded clones than CD4+ T cells on average.

The sequence came from an adult with an advanced solid tumor such as melanoma, head and neck, liver or kidney cancer. The chain uses TRBV27 and TRBJ2-5; TRBD2 is a possible D gene, resting on 5 matching bases. The sequenced sample was CD4+ or CD8+ T cells sorted from blood, obtained in a trial of the OX40 agonist ivuxolimab. The sequenced DNA: TGTGCCAGCAAAATGGACGGACTGGGGACCCAGTACTTC. It translates as CASKMDGLGTQYF.